The 21 T cell receptor beta chains in this list originate from one sample, sequenced in a study of cytomegalovirus exposure and HLA in healthy donors. The PCR used 60 Vbeta and 13 Jbeta primers. Produced via immunoSEQ multiplex PCR; TCRdb's table is partial and in-frame only. The data show 100,000 to 150,000 clones, approximately 80% seen once. The material sequenced was PBMCs. The source of these receptors is a man aged 45 to 65 in good health and CMV-seronegative.

This clone was detected only once. The rearrangement links TRBV2 to TRBJ1-5; tentatively, D is TRBD1 (6 bases). Germline CDR1 SNHLY, CDR2 FYNNEI. V lost 6 bases and J 4 bases, leaving 10 bases between the germline ends. The CDR3 totals 13 residues. The CDR3 sequence: CASSGTGNQPQHF. The CDR3 DNA sequence: TGTGCCAGCAGCGGTACAGGGAATCAGCCCCAGCATTTT.

The chain is built from TRBV7-2 and TRBJ1-1; D not certain. V lost 2 bases, J lost 7 bases, and 11 bases lay in between. The CDR3 spans 13 residues. In germline, CDR1 is SGHTA, CDR2 FQGNSA. The CDR3 is CASSLNRRGEAFF. In DNA form, the CDR3 reads TGTGCCAGCAGCTTAAATCGGCGGGGTGAAGCTTTCTTT.

The CDR3 loop reads CASIYSSSGFYNEQFF. Written as DNA, the CDR3 is TGTGCCAGCATATACTCCTCTAGCGGATTTTACAATGAGCAGTTCTTC. The chain joins TRBV5-6 to TRBJ2-1; 7 positions agree with TRBD2. CDR1 is SGHDT and CDR2 is YYEEEE in the germline V gene. CDR3 length: 16 amino acids. V dropped 6 bases and J dropped 4; count of bases not matched to a gene: 13.

The chain joins TRBV5-1 to TRBJ1-6; no definite D call. With 4 bases removed from V and 7 bases from J, the gap between germline ends came to 15 bases. Germline assignment: CDR1 SGHRS and CDR2 YFSETQ. The CDR3 spans 15 residues. This CDR3 reads CASSLGGQYNSPLHF. In nucleotides, the CDR3 is TGCGCCAGCAGCCTGGGCGGGCAGTACAATTCACCCCTCCACTTT. Using reference TRBV5-1 and TRBJ1-6 for the parts outside the CDR3, the full variable domain is KAGVTQTPRYLIKTRGQQVTLSCSPISGHRSVSWYQQTPGQGLQFLFEYFSETQRNKGNFPGRFSGRQFSNSRSEMNVSTLELGDSALYLCASSLGGQYNSPLHFGNGTRLTVT.

The V call is TRBV10-3, the J call TRBJ2-2; perhaps TRBD2 as D (6 bases). The ends were cut back, 11 bases at V and 2 bases at J, with 27 bases in the middle. The CDR3 has 18 residues. Germline CDR1 and CDR2: ENHRY and SYGVKD. This CDR3 is CAVLSTRGAKGNTGELFF. DNA for the CDR3: TGTGCCGTCCTCTCTACGCGGGGCGCGAAAGGAAACACCGGGGAGCTGTTTTTT.

The chain employs TRBV5-4 and TRBJ2-4; tentative D call: TRBD1 (6 bases). The CDR3 extends over 14 amino acids. Germline V CDR1 and CDR2: SGHNT, YYREEE (reference sequence). V lost 4 bases and J 6 bases, leaving 14 bases between the germline ends. The CDR3 bases are TGTGCCAGCAGCCTAAGGACAGAGGGAAACATTCAGTACTTC. It translates to CASSLRTEGNIQYF.

The J gene is TRBJ2-1, the V gene TRBV5-1; 8 bases align to TRBD2. The CDR3 is 17 amino acids. From germline, CDR1 is SGHRS and CDR2 YFSETQ. The V segment lost 3 bases and the J segment 4 bases; nucleotides outside the gene matches: 12. The CDR3 region has the DNA TGCGCCAGCAGCTACTTAGCGGGGAGGGGTTTGTACAATGAGCAGTTCTTC. Its protein is CASSYLAGRGLYNEQFF.

The chain has TRBV30 and TRBJ2-5; the match to TRBD2 covers 7 bases. V trimming: 0 bases; J trimming: 2 bases; junction bases outside the gene matches: 9. The CDR3 sequence is 16 residues long. CDR1 and CDR2 (germline): GTSNPN, SVGIG (reference sequence). For the CDR3, the DNA is TGTGCCTGGAGTGTTGACGGGGGGTGGAAACAAGAGACCCAGTACTTC. Translating it yields CAWSVDGGWKQETQYF.

This clone was seen once. The CDR3 sequence is CASSGRGGPSIYGYTF. As DNA, the CDR3 is TGTGCCAGCAGTGGGAGGGGTGGGCCATCCATCTATGGCTACACCTTC. This sequence joins TRBV2 and TRBJ1-2; maybe TRBD1 (5 bases). The CDR3 runs to 16 residues. The V gene's germline CDR1 is SNHLY and CDR2 FYNNEI. V lost 4 bases and J lost 4, with 19 bases in between.

The gene calls are TRBV6-6 and TRBJ2-3, with 9 bases identical to TRBD1. Germline V lookup: CDR1 MNHNY, CDR2 SVGAGI (reference sequence). The junction had 10 bases not matched to a gene; V was cut back by 6 bases and J by 6 bases. This CDR3 is built from 15 residues. The CDR3 bases are TGTGCCAGCAGATACAGGGGGCGAAGCGGGGATACGCAGTATTTT. It yields the protein CASRYRGRSGDTQYF.

The V call is TRBV4-2, the J call TRBJ2-6; TRBD1 matches at 7 bases. CDR1 and CDR2 from the germline V gene are LGHNA and YNFKEQ. CDR3 length equals 15 residues. The junction had 7 bases not matched to a gene; V was cut back by 0 bases and J by 11 bases. CDR3 residues: CASSQDFKGADVLTF. The CDR3 region has the DNA TGTGCCAGCAGCCAAGATTTTAAGGGGGCGGACGTCCTGACTTTC.

V is TRBV7-3 and J is TRBJ2-1; TRBD2 is a possible D gene (6 bases). Trimming cost V 1 base and J 7 bases, with 14 bases left between them. Germline V gene data show CDR1 as SGHTA and CDR2 as FQGTGA. The CDR3 contains 15 residues. CDR3 sequence (DNA): TGTGCCAGCAGCTTAAGGGGTGGGGCGGGGAATGAGCAGTTCTTC. This translates into CASSLRGGAGNEQFF.

V is TRBV5-6 and J is TRBJ1-6, with D tentatively TRBD1 (6 bases). Germline V gene sequence: CDR1 SGHDT, CDR2 YYEEEE. V lost 1 base, J lost 7 bases, and 15 bases lay in between. The CDR3 has 16 residues. The CDR3 DNA follows: TGTGCCAGCAGCTTGTTAGGCCAGGGGCACAATTCACCCCTCCACTTT. Its protein is CASSLLGQGHNSPLHF.

The V gene is TRBV7-8, the J gene TRBJ2-6, with TRBD1 identical over 7 bases. Germline trimming cut 5 bases from V and 9 bases from J; bases unmatched to any gene: 7. This CDR3 has 14 residues. The V gene's germline CDR1 is SGHVS and CDR2 FQNEAQ. For the CDR3, the DNA is TGTGCCAGCAGCCCAGGGACAGTAGTCAACGTCCTGACTTTC. The encoded protein is CASSPGTVVNVLTF.

This clone has a handful of counts. The chain joins TRBV6-5 to TRBJ2-7; TRBD2 agrees at 9 bases. Per germline, CDR1 MNHEY and CDR2 SVGAGI. Trimming at V came to 6 bases and at J to 3 bases, leaving 9 bases not matched to a gene. The CDR3 consists of 15 residues. CDR3 amino acids: CASRNLAGASYEQYF. The DNA for the CDR3 is TGTGCCAGCAGAAACTTAGCGGGGGCGAGCTACGAGCAGTACTTC.

The chain has TRBV5-1 and TRBJ2-5; 8 bases match TRBD1. The J call may be in error: the DNA end matches TRBJ2-7 better. Germline CDR1 is SGHRS and CDR2 is YFSETQ. The CDR3 runs to 18 residues. CDR3 sequence: CASSLSPGGRFSSYEQYF. The CDR3 coding sequence is TGCGCCAGCAGCTTGTCTCCAGGGGGCCGATTTAGCTCCTACGAGCAGTACTTC.

The chain joins TRBV7-9 to TRBJ1-5; the D is unclear. Between the trimmed V and J ends, which lost 5 bases and 2 bases, there was a span of 4 bases. The CDR3 has 12 residues. Germline V lookup: CDR1 SEHNR, CDR2 FQNEAQ (reference sequence). In DNA form, the CDR3 reads TGTGCCAGCAGCGTCGGCAATCAGCCCCAGCATTTT. Protein: CASSVGNQPQHF.

V is TRBV19 and J is TRBJ2-3; 8 bases align to TRBD1. The CDR3 extends over 17 amino acids. V dropped 3 bases and J dropped 0; count of bases not matched to a gene: 8. CDR1 is LNHDA, CDR2 SQIVND, per germline (reference sequence). The CDR3, as DNA: TGTGCCAGTAGTATTTCGGGGACAGGAGCTAGCACAGATACGCAGTATTTT. Its protein is CASSISGTGASTDTQYF.

The V gene is TRBV5-8, the J gene TRBJ2-5; TRBD1 matches at 9 bases. Germline CDR1 and CDR2: SGHTS and YDEGEE. The CDR3 extends over 14 amino acids. Germline trimming cut 8 bases from V and 5 bases from J; bases unmatched to any gene: 10. In DNA form, the CDR3 reads TGTGCCAGAGGGGACAGGGCCCTTGAGGAGACCCAGTACTTC. It yields the protein CARGDRALEETQYF. The full variable domain, its missing parts supplied by reference TRBV5-8 and TRBJ2-5, is EAGVTQSPTHLIKTRGQQATLRCSPISGHTSVYWYQQALGLGLQFLLWYDEGEERNRGNFPPRFSGRQFPNYSSELNVNALELEDSALYLCARGDRALEETQYFGPGTRLLVL.

V usage is TRBV18 and J usage is TRBJ2-3; no definite D call. The CDR3 is made up of 13 amino acids. Germline V CDR1 and CDR2: KGHSH, LQKENI. Trimming cost V 6 bases and J 0 bases, with 7 bases left between them. The CDR3 sequence: CASSRSSTDTQYF. In DNA form, the CDR3 reads TGTGCCAGCTCGCGCTCTAGCACAGATACGCAGTATTTT.

The rearrangement joins TRBV2 to TRBJ1-2; 9 positions agree with TRBD1. V shed 5 bases and J 1 base; nucleotides not matched to a gene: 5. CDR1 and CDR2 from the germline V gene are SNHLY and FYNNEI. The CDR3 has 15 residues. DNA of the CDR3: TGTGCCAGCAGTCCCGGGACAGGGTATAACTATGGCTACACCTTC. Protein: CASSPGTGYNYGYTF.